A selection of T cell receptor beta chains follows, all from one sample in a study of CD8+CD57+ T cells in acquired aplastic anemia. Each CDR3 protein gets one entry after TCRdb re-called the reads with MiXCR. The table includes about 200,000 distinct CDR3 sequences, 65% detected once. The sequenced sample was sorted CD4+, CD8+, or CD8+CD57+ T cells (not recorded which) from PBMCs. The receptor source for this set is a human donor with aplastic anemia. Each CDR3 is given with its conserved first and last residue. Fields, in order: CDR3 length, V gene, J gene, D gene, clone size, CDR3 DNA, CDR3 protein. The D gene is left open where the match is weak. Where a row states a size, it is once, few, many or the class of an expanded clone; other rows omit it.

CDR3 length: 12
V gene: TRBV25-1
J gene: TRBJ1-3
D gene: .
clone size: .
CDR3 DNA: TGTGCCAGCAGTCCCACGACGAGCACCATATATTTT
CDR3 protein: CASSPTTSTIYF

CDR3 length: 16
V gene: TRBV7-2
J gene: TRBJ2-5
D gene: .
clone size: .
CDR3 DNA: TGTGCCAGCAGCCACCAAGACAGAAGACCGCAAGAGACCCAGTACTTC
CDR3 protein: CASSHQDRRPQETQYF

CDR3 length: 14
V gene: TRBV4-1
J gene: TRBJ1-5
D gene: TRBD1
clone size: many
CDR3 DNA: TGCGCCAGCAGCCCCACAGGGGGCAATCAGCCCCAGCATTTT
CDR3 protein: CASSPTGGNQPQHF

CDR3 length: 16
V gene: TRBV19
J gene: TRBJ2-7
D gene: .
clone size: .
CDR3 DNA: TGTGCCAGCAGCCCGACGGGTGTAGGAGACTCCTACGAGCAGTACTTC
CDR3 protein: CASSPTGVGDSYEQYF

CDR3 length: 15
V gene: TRBV2
J gene: TRBJ2-1
D gene: TRBD1
clone size: .
CDR3 DNA: TGTGCCAGCAGTTATGGGACAGGGGCTTACAATGAGCAGTTCTTC
CDR3 protein: CASSYGTGAYNEQFF

CDR3 length: 16
V gene: TRBV5-1
J gene: TRBJ1-4
D gene: TRBD1
clone size: many
CDR3 DNA: TGCGCCAGCAGCCACCCGGGACAGGCAACTAATGAAAAACTGTTTTTT
CDR3 protein: CASSHPGQATNEKLFF

CDR3 length: 14
V gene: TRBV11-1
J gene: TRBJ1-6
D gene: TRBD1
clone size: .
CDR3 DNA: TGTGCCAGCAGCTCGAGGGGGCAAAATTCACCCCTCCACTTT
CDR3 protein: CASSSRGQNSPLHF

CDR3 length: 14
V gene: TRBV7-2
J gene: TRBJ2-7
D gene: .
clone size: .
CDR3 DNA: TGTGCCAGCAGCTTACGGGACGACCCCTACGAGCAGTACTTC
CDR3 protein: CASSLRDDPYEQYF

CDR3 length: 14
V gene: TRBV7-2
J gene: TRBJ2-7
D gene: TRBD1
clone size: .
CDR3 DNA: TGCGCCAGCAGCCAAGGCAGGGGGCAAAACGAGCAGTACTTC
CDR3 protein: CASSQGRGQNEQYF

CDR3 length: 16
V gene: TRBV15
J gene: TRBJ2-3
D gene: .
clone size: few
CDR3 DNA: TGTGCCACCAGCAGAGGTGGGGGGACAGACTTAGATACGCAGTATTTT
CDR3 protein: CATSRGGGTDLDTQYF

CDR3 length: 17
V gene: TRBV13
J gene: TRBJ1-1
D gene: .
clone size: .
CDR3 DNA: TGTGCCAGCAGCCCCCGGCAGGGGCCCATCATGAACACTGAAGCTTTCTTT
CDR3 protein: CASSPRQGPIMNTEAFF

CDR3 length: 11
V gene: TRBV6-5
J gene: TRBJ1-1
D gene: .
clone size: .
CDR3 DNA: TGTGCCAGCACTAACCGGGGACAAGCTTTCTTT
CDR3 protein: CASTNRGQAFF

CDR3 length: 11
V gene: TRBV2
J gene: TRBJ1-3
D gene: .
clone size: .
CDR3 DNA: TGTGCCAGCAAAGAACTAAACACCATATATTTT
CDR3 protein: CASKELNTIYF

CDR3 length: 14
V gene: TRBV12-3/TRBV12-4
J gene: TRBJ1-2
D gene: TRBD1
clone size: .
CDR3 DNA: TGTGCCAGCAGTCCGGGACAGGCTAACTATGGCTACACCTTC
CDR3 protein: CASSPGQANYGYTF

CDR3 length: 16
V gene: TRBV7-3
J gene: TRBJ2-2
D gene: .
clone size: .
CDR3 DNA: TGTGCCAGCAGCTTACTGGGGGCCGCGAACACCGGGGAGCTGTTTTTT
CDR3 protein: CASSLLGAANTGELFF

CDR3 length: 11
V gene: TRBV29-1
J gene: TRBJ2-3
D gene: .
clone size: .
CDR3 DNA: TGCAGCGTTGTTCCGGGCTCTTCCCAGTATTTT
CDR3 protein: CSVVPGSSQYF

CDR3 length: 16
V gene: TRBV11-1
J gene: TRBJ2-7
D gene: TRBD2
clone size: .
CDR3 DNA: TGTGCCAGCAGCTTAAGTGGGCGGGGGAGCTCCTACGAGCAGTACTTC
CDR3 protein: CASSLSGRGSSYEQYF

CDR3 length: 14
V gene: TRBV5-4
J gene: TRBJ2-5
D gene: .
clone size: .
CDR3 DNA: TGTGCCAGCAGCTCAGACAGCGCACAAGAGACCCAGTACTTC
CDR3 protein: CASSSDSAQETQYF

CDR3 length: 13
V gene: TRBV7-9
J gene: TRBJ2-2
D gene: .
clone size: once
CDR3 DNA: TGTGCCAGCAGCTTCTCAGTTGCCGGGGAGCTGTTTTTT
CDR3 protein: CASSFSVAGELFF

CDR3 length: 11
V gene: TRBV30
J gene: TRBJ1-1
D gene: .
clone size: few
CDR3 DNA: TGTACCTGGGTTATGAACACTGAAGCTTTCTTT
CDR3 protein: CTWVMNTEAFF

CDR3 length: 14
V gene: TRBV7-9
J gene: TRBJ2-5
D gene: .
clone size: .
CDR3 DNA: TGTGCCAGCAGCTTATCGGGAGCCGTAGAGACCCAGTACTTC
CDR3 protein: CASSLSGAVETQYF

CDR3 length: 16
V gene: TRBV7-6
J gene: TRBJ1-1
D gene: .
clone size: .
CDR3 DNA: TGTGCCAGCAGCTTAGCATTAGCAGGGGTTTTGACTGAAGCTTTCTTT
CDR3 protein: CASSLALAGVLTEAFF

CDR3 length: 15
V gene: TRBV2
J gene: TRBJ2-1
D gene: .
clone size: few
CDR3 DNA: TGTGCCAGCAGTGAAAGCGGGCGGTCCTACAATGAGCAGTTCTTC
CDR3 protein: CASSESGRSYNEQFF

CDR3 length: 14
V gene: TRBV20-1
J gene: TRBJ2-3
D gene: TRBD2
clone size: once
CDR3 DNA: TGCAGTGCTTATACTAGCGAGACTGGGGATACGCAGTATTTT
CDR3 protein: CSAYTSETGDTQYF

CDR3 length: 18
V gene: TRBV7-9
J gene: TRBJ2-4
D gene: TRBD1
clone size: many
CDR3 DNA: TGTGCCAGCAGCTGGACAGGCCTGGCTGGCGCGGCCAAAAACATTCAGTACTTC
CDR3 protein: CASSWTGLAGAAKNIQYF

CDR3 length: 16
V gene: TRBV7-9
J gene: TRBJ1-1
D gene: TRBD1
clone size: .
CDR3 DNA: TGTGCCAGCAGCGTGCCAGGGGGCGTCAAGAACACTGAAGCTTTCTTT
CDR3 protein: CASSVPGGVKNTEAFF

CDR3 length: 12
V gene: TRBV10-3
J gene: TRBJ2-7
D gene: .
clone size: few
CDR3 DNA: TGTGCCATCAGTGGGACCTCCTACGAGCAGTACTTC
CDR3 protein: CAISGTSYEQYF

CDR3 length: 15
V gene: TRBV19
J gene: TRBJ2-3
D gene: .
clone size: .
CDR3 DNA: TGTGCCAGTACCCGTGCCCTTTCCCTAGTGGAAACGCAGTATTTT
CDR3 protein: CASTRALSLVETQYF

CDR3 length: 16
V gene: TRBV10-3
J gene: TRBJ2-5
D gene: .
clone size: few
CDR3 DNA: TGTGCCATCAGTGAATCGGTCGGGGACATCCAAGAGACCCAGTACTTC
CDR3 protein: CAISESVGDIQETQYF

CDR3 length: 15
V gene: TRBV7-9
J gene: TRBJ2-1
D gene: .
clone size: few
CDR3 DNA: TGTGCCAGCAGCCTTCAACGGGCGAGTTACAATGAGCAGTTCTTC
CDR3 protein: CASSLQRASYNEQFF

CDR3 length: 14
V gene: TRBV20-1
J gene: TRBJ2-5
D gene: .
clone size: .
CDR3 DNA: TGCAGTGCTCGGGGCGGAGGAGCGGAAGAGACCCAGTACTTC
CDR3 protein: CSARGGGAEETQYF

CDR3 length: 12
V gene: TRBV7-9
J gene: TRBJ2-5
D gene: TRBD1
clone size: .
CDR3 DNA: TGTGCCAGCACTGGACAGGGCCAGACCCAGTACTTC
CDR3 protein: CASTGQGQTQYF

CDR3 length: 14
V gene: TRBV15
J gene: TRBJ1-1
D gene: .
clone size: few
CDR3 DNA: TGTGCCACCAGCAGAGTGGTTGGGAGCACTGAAGCTTTCTTT
CDR3 protein: CATSRVVGSTEAFF

CDR3 length: 13
V gene: TRBV27
J gene: TRBJ2-7
D gene: .
clone size: .
CDR3 DNA: TGTGCCAGCAGTCCCTCTAACACCGACGAGCAGTACTTC
CDR3 protein: CASSPSNTDEQYF

CDR3 length: 16
V gene: TRBV4-3
J gene: TRBJ1-3
D gene: .
clone size: once
CDR3 DNA: TGCGCCAGCAGCCAAGATCGGGCGAGCTCTGGAAACACCATATATTTT
CDR3 protein: CASSQDRASSGNTIYF

CDR3 length: 15
V gene: TRBV5-1
J gene: TRBJ2-3
D gene: TRBD2
clone size: .
CDR3 DNA: TGCGCCAGCAGATTTAGCGGGACTAGCACAGATACGCAGTATTTT
CDR3 protein: CASRFSGTSTDTQYF

CDR3 length: 15
V gene: TRBV28
J gene: TRBJ2-7
D gene: TRBD2
clone size: many
CDR3 DNA: TGTGCCAGCAGGCCGACTAGCGGGAATTCCTACGAGCAGTACTTC
CDR3 protein: CASRPTSGNSYEQYF

CDR3 length: 14
V gene: TRBV20-1
J gene: TRBJ2-3
D gene: TRBD2
clone size: .
CDR3 DNA: TGCAGTGCATTAGCGGGGGCCGGGGCAGATACGCAGTATTTT
CDR3 protein: CSALAGAGADTQYF

CDR3 length: 14
V gene: TRBV20-1
J gene: TRBJ2-6
D gene: .
clone size: .
CDR3 DNA: TGCAGTGCCGAAGGAACCGCTGGGGCCAACGTCCTGACTTTC
CDR3 protein: CSAEGTAGANVLTF

CDR3 length: 15
V gene: TRBV9
J gene: TRBJ2-7
D gene: TRBD2
clone size: .
CDR3 DNA: TGTGCCAGCAGCGCCCAGGCGGCTAGCGGGACCGAGCAGTACTTC
CDR3 protein: CASSAQAASGTEQYF